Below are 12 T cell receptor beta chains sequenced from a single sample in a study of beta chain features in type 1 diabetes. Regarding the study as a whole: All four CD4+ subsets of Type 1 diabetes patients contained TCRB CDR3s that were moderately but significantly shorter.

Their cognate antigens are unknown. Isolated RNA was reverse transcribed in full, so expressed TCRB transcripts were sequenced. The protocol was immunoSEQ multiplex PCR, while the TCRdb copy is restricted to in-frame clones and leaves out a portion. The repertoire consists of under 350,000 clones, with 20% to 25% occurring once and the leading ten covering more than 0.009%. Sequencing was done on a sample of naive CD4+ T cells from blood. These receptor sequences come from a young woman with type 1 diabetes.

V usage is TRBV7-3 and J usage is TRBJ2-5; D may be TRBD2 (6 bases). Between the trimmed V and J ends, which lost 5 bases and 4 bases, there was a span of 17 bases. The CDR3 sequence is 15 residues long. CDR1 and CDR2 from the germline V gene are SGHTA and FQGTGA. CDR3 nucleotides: TGTGCCAGCAGCCCTAACAAAGGCGGGGCAGAGACCCAGTACTTC. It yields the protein CASSPNKGGAETQYF.

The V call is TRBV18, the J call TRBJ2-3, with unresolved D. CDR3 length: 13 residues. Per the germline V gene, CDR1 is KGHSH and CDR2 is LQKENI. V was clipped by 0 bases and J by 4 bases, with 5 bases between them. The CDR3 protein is CASSPPEPDTQYF. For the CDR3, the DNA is TGTGCCAGCTCACCACCGGAGCCAGATACGCAGTATTTT.

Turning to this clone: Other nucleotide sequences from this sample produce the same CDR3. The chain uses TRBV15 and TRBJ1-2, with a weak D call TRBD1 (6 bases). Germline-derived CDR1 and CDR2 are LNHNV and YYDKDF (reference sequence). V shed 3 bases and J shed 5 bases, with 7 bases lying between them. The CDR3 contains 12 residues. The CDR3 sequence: CATSRDSYGYTF. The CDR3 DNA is TGTGCCACCAGCAGGGACAGTTATGGCTACACCTTC.

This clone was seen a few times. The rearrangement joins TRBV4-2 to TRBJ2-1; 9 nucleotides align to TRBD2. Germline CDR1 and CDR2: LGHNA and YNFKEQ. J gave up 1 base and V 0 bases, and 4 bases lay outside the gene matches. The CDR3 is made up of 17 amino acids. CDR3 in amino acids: CASSQEATSGSYNEQFF. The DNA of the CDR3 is TGTGCCAGCAGCCAAGAAGCGACTAGCGGATCCTACAATGAGCAGTTCTTC.

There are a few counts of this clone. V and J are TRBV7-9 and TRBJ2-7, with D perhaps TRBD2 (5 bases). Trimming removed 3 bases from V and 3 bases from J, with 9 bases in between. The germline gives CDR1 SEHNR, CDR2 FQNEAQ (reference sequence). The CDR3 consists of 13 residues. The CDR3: CASSLGVLYEQYF. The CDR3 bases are TGTGCCAGCAGCTTGGGAGTTCTCTACGAGCAGTACTTC.

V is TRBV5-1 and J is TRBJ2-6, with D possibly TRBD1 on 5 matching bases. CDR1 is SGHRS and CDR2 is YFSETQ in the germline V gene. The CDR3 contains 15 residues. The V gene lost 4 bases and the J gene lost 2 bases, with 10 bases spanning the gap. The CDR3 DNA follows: TGCGCCAGCAGCGCAGGGTCGGCTGGGGCCAACGTCCTGACTTTC. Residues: CASSAGSAGANVLTF. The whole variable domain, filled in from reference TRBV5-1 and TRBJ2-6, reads KAGVTQTPRYLIKTRGQQVTLSCSPISGHRSVSWYQQTPGQGLQFLFEYFSETQRNKGNFPGRFSGRQFSNSRSEMNVSTLELGDSALYLCASSAGSAGANVLTFGAGSRLTVL.

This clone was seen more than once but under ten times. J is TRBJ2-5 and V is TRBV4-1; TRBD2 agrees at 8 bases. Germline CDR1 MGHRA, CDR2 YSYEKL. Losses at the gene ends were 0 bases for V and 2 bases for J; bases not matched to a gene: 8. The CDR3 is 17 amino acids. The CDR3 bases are TGCGCCAGCAGCCAAGATTTGGGTAGCGGGAATCAAGAGACCCAGTACTTC. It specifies CASSQDLGSGNQETQYF.

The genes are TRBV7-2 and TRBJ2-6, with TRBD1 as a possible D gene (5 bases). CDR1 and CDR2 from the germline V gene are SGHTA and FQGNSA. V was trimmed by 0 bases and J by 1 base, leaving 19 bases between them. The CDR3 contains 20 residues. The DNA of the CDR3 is TGTGCCAGCAGCTTAGCGTATCGGACACAGCCCTCTTCTGGGGCCAACGTCCTGACTTTC. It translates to CASSLAYRTQPSSGANVLTF.

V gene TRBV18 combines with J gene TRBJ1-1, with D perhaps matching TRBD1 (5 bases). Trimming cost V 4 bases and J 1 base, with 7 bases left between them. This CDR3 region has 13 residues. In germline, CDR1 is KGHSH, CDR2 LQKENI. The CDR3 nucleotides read TGTGCCAGCTCACGAGACAGGAACACTGAAGCTTTCTTT. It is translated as CASSRDRNTEAFF.

The CDR3 sequence: CAWREAGVPEQYF. DNA of the CDR3: TGTGCCTGGAGGGAAGCGGGGGTCCCCGAGCAGTACTTC. The chain links TRBV30 to TRBJ2-7; 8 bases agree with TRBD2. Per germline, CDR1 GTSNPN and CDR2 SVGIG (reference sequence). CDR3 length: 13 amino acids. J lost 6 bases, V lost 3 bases, and 7 bases had no gene match. The full variable domain, its missing parts supplied by reference TRBV30 and TRBJ2-7, is SQTIHQWPATLVQPVGSPLSLECTVEGTSNPNLYWYRQAAGRGLQLLFYSVGIGQISSEVPQNLSASRPQDRQFILSSKKLLLSDSGFYLCAWREAGVPEQYFGPGTRLTVT.

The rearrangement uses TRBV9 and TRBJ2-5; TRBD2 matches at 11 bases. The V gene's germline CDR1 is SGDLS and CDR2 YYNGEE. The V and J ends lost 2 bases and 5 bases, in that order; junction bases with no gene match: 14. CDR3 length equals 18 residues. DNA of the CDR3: TGTGCCAGCAGCGTGGCCCCTTCTCGGACTAGCGGGTTTGAGACCCAGTACTTC. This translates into CASSVAPSRTSGFETQYF.

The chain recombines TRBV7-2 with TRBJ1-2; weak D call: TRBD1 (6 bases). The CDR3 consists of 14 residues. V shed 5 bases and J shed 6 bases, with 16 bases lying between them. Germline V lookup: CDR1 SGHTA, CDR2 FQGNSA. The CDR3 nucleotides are TGTGCCAGCAGCCTCAGGGGCCCTAAGGATGGCTACACCTTC. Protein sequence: CASSLRGPKDGYTF.